The 22 T cell receptor beta chains below come from one sample, sequenced in a study of breast tumors, draining lymph nodes, adjacent tissues. Axillary draining lymph nodes of breast cancer patients supplied the node samples. TCRdb re-called the multiplex PCR reads with MiXCR, one entry per CDR3 protein. The table records about 100,000 distinct CDR3 sequences, less than 25% of them present only once. The sample was axillary lymph node tissue. Source of these receptors: a female donor with breast cancer. Some clones in this sample may be carry-over from other donors' samples.

The rearrangement uses TRBV5-5 and TRBJ1-5; weak D call: TRBD1 (5 bases). Germline loops: CDR1 SGHKS, CDR2 YYEKEE (reference sequence). Trimming pared 4 bases from V and 6 bases from J, leaving 11 bases between. This CDR3 has 13 amino acids. CDR3 in DNA: TGTGCCAGCAGCACCCCGGGGGGTCAGCCCCAGCATTTT. Its translation: CASSTPGGQPQHF.

This clonotype was counted ten times or more. The V gene is TRBV9, the J gene TRBJ2-1; the match to TRBD2 covers 11 bases. Germline values: CDR1 SGDLS, CDR2 YYNGEE. Trimming cost V 4 bases and J 5 bases; bases outside gene matches: 5. The length of the CDR3 is 15 residues. The CDR3 spells CASSPKTSGNNEQFF. The CDR3 region has the DNA TGTGCCAGCAGCCCAAAGACTAGCGGGAACAATGAGCAGTTCTTC.

This chain connects TRBV6-5 to TRBJ2-3; a possible D gene is TRBD2 (7 bases). Germline CDR1 MNHEY, CDR2 SVGAGI. CDR3 length: 16 amino acids. Trimming shortened V by 0 bases and J by 2 bases, and 12 bases separated the two germline ends. The CDR3 protein is CASSYSRGLHTDTQYF. CDR3 in DNA: TGTGCCAGCAGTTACTCGCGGGGGCTCCACACAGATACGCAGTATTTT.

This clonotype was recorded at least ten times. The rearrangement joins TRBV7-9 to TRBJ2-7, with 9 bases aligning to TRBD1. Germline CDR1 is SEHNR and CDR2 is FQNEAQ (reference sequence). After removal of 1 base from V and 3 bases from J, the junction contained 4 bases not matched to a gene. The CDR3 loop spans 15 amino acids. The CDR3 DNA is TGTGCCAGCAGCTTAGGGACAGGGGTAAGCTACGAGCAGTACTTC. Translated, it gives CASSLGTGVSYEQYF.

There are a few counts of this clonotype. The rearrangement uses TRBV7-9 and TRBJ2-5; no reliable D call. Trimming shortened V by 1 base and J by 5 bases, and 2 bases separated the two germline ends. Germline CDR1 and CDR2: SEHNR and FQNEAQ (reference sequence). This CDR3 region has 11 residues. CDR3 coding DNA: TGTGCCAGCAGCTTAGTTGAGACCCAGTACTTC. As protein: CASSLVETQYF.

In its sample, this clonotype was seen many times. This sequence joins TRBV10-2 and TRBJ2-5; 10 bases map to TRBD2. Looked up from germline, CDR1 is WSHSY and CDR2 is SAAADI. The CDR3 sequence is 16 residues long. The trim removed 1 base at V and 4 bases at J, leaving 6 bases unmatched. The CDR3 loop reads CASSEFASGGVETQYF. CDR3 DNA: TGCGCCAGCAGTGAGTTTGCGAGCGGGGGGGTAGAGACCCAGTACTTC.

The rearrangement links TRBV5-1 to TRBJ2-7; 8 bases match TRBD2. CDR1 SGHRS and CDR2 YFSETQ come from the germline V gene. The CDR3 length is 15 residues. The J segment lost 3 bases and the V segment lost 3 bases, leaving 8 bases of the junction unmatched. The CDR3, as DNA: TGCGCCAGCAGCTCGGGGGGGCCAGGGAACTACGAGCAGTACTTC. It encodes CASSSGGPGNYEQYF.

For this clonotype: This sequence may be a read error, since a much larger clone differs from it by one base. This chain links TRBV20-1 with TRBJ2-3; the match to TRBD2 covers 8 bases. The germline gives CDR1 DFQATT, CDR2 SNEGSKA (reference sequence). CDR3 length: 14 residues. DNA of the CDR3: TGCAGTGCTCCCGAGGCGGGAGGTTCAGATACGCACTATTTT. Its protein product is CSAPEAGGSDTHYF.

This clonotype was seen many times. The chain combines TRBV7-2 with TRBJ1-2; 10 nucleotides line up with TRBD1. V gave up 1 base and J gave up 5 bases; unmatched junction bases: 1. Germline V gene sequence: CDR1 SGHTA, CDR2 FQGNSA. The CDR3 loop spans 14 amino acids. CDR3 in amino acids: CASSLGQGAYGYTF. CDR3 DNA sequence: TGTGCCAGCAGCTTAGGACAGGGGGCATATGGCTACACCTTC.

This clonotype appeared many times. The chain couples TRBV6-1 to TRBJ1-2; unclear D gene. Germline V gene data show CDR1 as MNHNS and CDR2 as SASEGT. Trimming stripped 4 bases from V and 1 base from J, with 7 bases between. The CDR3 is made up of 13 amino acids. The CDR3 protein is CASSVRSNYGYTF. The CDR3, as DNA: TGTGCCAGCAGTGTCAGGAGTAACTATGGCTACACCTTC.

This clonotype has a single count. This may come from a read error, since a much larger clone is one base off. The chain couples TRBV3-1 to TRBJ1-6; the match to TRBD1 covers 10 bases. The germline V gene has CDR1 LGHDT and CDR2 YNNKEL (reference sequence). This CDR3 has 17 residues. After removal of 8 bases from V and 7 bases from J, the junction contained 14 bases not matched to a gene. CDR3 in amino acids: CASGRPPRTGGNSPLHF. CDR3 DNA sequence: TGTGCCAGCGGTCGCCCCCCAAGGACAGGGGGAAATTCACCCCTCCACTTT.

The table lists this clonotype with many counts. J is TRBJ1-6 and V is TRBV14; D possibly corresponds to TRBD1 (6 bases). The CDR3 length is 15 residues. CDR1 and CDR2 (germline): SGHDN, FVKESK. With 3 bases removed from V and 7 bases from J, the gap between germline ends came to 13 bases. Here the CDR3 DNA reads TGTGCCAGCAGCCATTTTCCGGACAGCAATTCACCCCTCCACTTT. Translated: CASSHFPDSNSPLHF.

This clonotype was observed at least ten times. The rearrangement uses TRBV7-9 and TRBJ2-6; TRBD1 aligns across 12 bases. The CDR3 runs 19 residues. With V trimmed by 6 bases and J by 1 base, 10 bases remained unmatched. Germline V gene data show CDR1 as SEHNR and CDR2 as FQNEAQ (reference sequence). The CDR3 sequence is CASSPLSGQGASGANVLTF. The CDR3 DNA sequence: TGTGCCAGCAGTCCCCTTTCGGGACAGGGGGCGTCTGGGGCCAACGTCCTGACTTTC.

This clonotype was detected ten times or more. CDR3 sequence reads: CASSLEEAYNEQYF. CDR3 nucleotides: TGTGCCAGCAGCTTAGAGGAAGCCTACAACGAGCAGTACTTC. The V gene is TRBV7-6, the J gene TRBJ2-7; D uncertain. From germline, CDR1 is SGHVS and CDR2 FNYEAQ. The CDR3 contains 14 residues. V lost 1 base and J 5 bases, leaving 12 bases between the germline ends. Drawing the rest from reference TRBV7-6 and TRBJ2-7, the complete variable domain is GAGVSQSPRYKVTKRGQDVALRCDPISGHVSLYWYRQALGQGPEFLTYFNYEAQQDKSGLPNDRFSAERPEGSISTLTIQRTEQRDSAMYRCASSLEEAYNEQYFGPGTRLTVT.

This clonotype occurred many times. The gene calls are TRBV7-9 and TRBJ2-3, with 11 bases that match TRBD1. The CDR3 sequence is 15 residues long. Trimming cost V 5 bases and J 4 bases; bases outside gene matches: 5. The germline V gene has CDR1 SEHNR and CDR2 FQNEAQ (reference sequence). As DNA, the CDR3 is TGTGCCAGCAGCCTCCGGACAGGGGGCTCAGATACGCAGTATTTT. Its translation: CASSLRTGGSDTQYF.

This clonotype was seen ten or more times. V usage is TRBV14 and J usage is TRBJ2-5; 9 positions agree with TRBD2. The CDR3 runs 16 residues. Germline V CDR1 and CDR2: SGHDN, FVKESK. The V and J ends lost 7 bases and 5 bases, in that order; junction bases with no gene match: 14. CDR3 sequence: CASTPGGSGRWETQYF. CDR3 in DNA: TGTGCCAGCACCCCCGGGGGTAGCGGGAGATGGGAGACCCAGTACTTC.

There are many counts of this clonotype. The chain is built from TRBV11-2 and TRBJ1-6, with D perhaps matching TRBD1 (6 bases). With 5 bases removed from V and 5 bases from J, the gap between germline ends came to 13 bases. The CDR3 is 15 residues long. The germline gives CDR1 SGHAT, CDR2 FQNNGV. CDR3 DNA: TGTGCCAGCAGCATTACAGGGTTCAATAATTCACCCCTCCACTTT. Translated, it gives CASSITGFNNSPLHF.

A word on this clonotype: A read error is possible here, since a much larger clone lies one base away. The rearrangement uses TRBV7-6 and TRBJ2-6; TRBD1 or TRBD2 may be the D gene (6 bases each). Germline V gives CDR1 SGHVS, CDR2 FNYEAQ. The length of the CDR3 is 15 residues. CDR3 DNA sequence: TGTGCCAGCAGGACCAGGGGAACGGGGGCCGACGTCCTGACTTTC. Its translation is CASRTRGTGADVLTF.

The V call is TRBV3-1, the J call TRBJ2-1; 7 bases fit TRBD2. The CDR3 has 12 residues. V lost 2 bases to trimming and J lost 12 bases; unmatched junction nucleotides: 4. Looked up from germline, CDR1 is LGHDT and CDR2 is YNNKEL (reference sequence). The CDR3 reads CASSQTSDGQFF. CDR3 nucleotide sequence: TGTGCCAGCAGCCAAACTAGCGATGGGCAGTTCTTC.

A word on this clonotype: A much bigger clone sits one base away, suggesting this may be a read error. The chain recombines TRBV9 with TRBJ2-7, with 8 bases that match TRBD2. The germline CDR1 and CDR2 sequences are SGDLS and YYNGEE. The length of the CDR3 is 15 residues. J gave up 9 bases and V 0 bases, and 11 bases lay outside the gene matches. In DNA, the CDR3 is TGTGCCAGCAGCGTAGAAAGCGGGAGTATGTATGGGCAGTACTTC. Protein: CASSVESGSMYGQYF.

The chain employs TRBV2 and TRBJ1-2; TRBD1 is a possible D gene (5 bases). V lost 6 bases to trimming and J lost 7 bases, with 15 bases between them. This CDR3 contains 13 residues. CDR1 SNHLY and CDR2 FYNNEI come from the germline V gene. Here the CDR3 DNA reads TGTGCCAGCAGCAAGGACGGGACTTCTGGCTACACCTTC. Its translation is CASSKDGTSGYTF.

This clonotype has ten or more counts. The CDR3 loop reads CASIPSTVYNEQFF. CDR3 nucleotide sequence: TGTGCCAGCATACCCTCTACAGTATACAATGAGCAGTTCTTC. The chain recombines TRBV7-8 with TRBJ2-1; no definite D call. The CDR3 contains 14 residues. Germline lookup yields CDR1 SGHVS and CDR2 FQNEAQ. Trimming removed 7 bases at V and 4 bases at J, with 14 bases between.